The rows below give T cell receptor beta chains drawn from one sample of a study of T cell changes during pregnancy in multiple sclerosis. Libraries were prepared by immunoSEQ multiplex PCR; TCRdb keeps only in-frame clonotypes and omits some of them. The profile shows approximately 65,000 clones, approximately 92% of them singletons. This specimen was CD8+ T cells from peripheral blood mononuclear cells, taken in the third trimester of pregnancy. Receptor source: a female donor in good health, enrolled as a control in a pregnancy study. Each CDR3 is given with its conserved first and last residue.

V,J,CDR3
TRBV4-2,TRBJ2-3,CASSGLAGTDTQYF
TRBV6-1,TRBJ1-1,CASSEWPEAFF
TRBV4-3,TRBJ2-6,CASSQVGQGDPKSGANVLTF
TRBV7-9,TRBJ2-2,CASIPGHPWDTGELFF
TRBV5-1,TRBJ1-4,CASSLSLSGAATNEKLFF
TRBV30,TRBJ2-7,CAWSYTNYEQYF
TRBV6-1,TRBJ2-7,CASRRDSSYEQYF
TRBV19,TRBJ2-1,CASSLTSFPNNEQFF
TRBV4-2,TRBJ1-5,CASSQDLLNQPQHF
TRBV27,TRBJ1-6,CASSLVGTGGNYSPLHF
TRBV4-1,TRBJ1-4,CASSQPGQEDEKLFF